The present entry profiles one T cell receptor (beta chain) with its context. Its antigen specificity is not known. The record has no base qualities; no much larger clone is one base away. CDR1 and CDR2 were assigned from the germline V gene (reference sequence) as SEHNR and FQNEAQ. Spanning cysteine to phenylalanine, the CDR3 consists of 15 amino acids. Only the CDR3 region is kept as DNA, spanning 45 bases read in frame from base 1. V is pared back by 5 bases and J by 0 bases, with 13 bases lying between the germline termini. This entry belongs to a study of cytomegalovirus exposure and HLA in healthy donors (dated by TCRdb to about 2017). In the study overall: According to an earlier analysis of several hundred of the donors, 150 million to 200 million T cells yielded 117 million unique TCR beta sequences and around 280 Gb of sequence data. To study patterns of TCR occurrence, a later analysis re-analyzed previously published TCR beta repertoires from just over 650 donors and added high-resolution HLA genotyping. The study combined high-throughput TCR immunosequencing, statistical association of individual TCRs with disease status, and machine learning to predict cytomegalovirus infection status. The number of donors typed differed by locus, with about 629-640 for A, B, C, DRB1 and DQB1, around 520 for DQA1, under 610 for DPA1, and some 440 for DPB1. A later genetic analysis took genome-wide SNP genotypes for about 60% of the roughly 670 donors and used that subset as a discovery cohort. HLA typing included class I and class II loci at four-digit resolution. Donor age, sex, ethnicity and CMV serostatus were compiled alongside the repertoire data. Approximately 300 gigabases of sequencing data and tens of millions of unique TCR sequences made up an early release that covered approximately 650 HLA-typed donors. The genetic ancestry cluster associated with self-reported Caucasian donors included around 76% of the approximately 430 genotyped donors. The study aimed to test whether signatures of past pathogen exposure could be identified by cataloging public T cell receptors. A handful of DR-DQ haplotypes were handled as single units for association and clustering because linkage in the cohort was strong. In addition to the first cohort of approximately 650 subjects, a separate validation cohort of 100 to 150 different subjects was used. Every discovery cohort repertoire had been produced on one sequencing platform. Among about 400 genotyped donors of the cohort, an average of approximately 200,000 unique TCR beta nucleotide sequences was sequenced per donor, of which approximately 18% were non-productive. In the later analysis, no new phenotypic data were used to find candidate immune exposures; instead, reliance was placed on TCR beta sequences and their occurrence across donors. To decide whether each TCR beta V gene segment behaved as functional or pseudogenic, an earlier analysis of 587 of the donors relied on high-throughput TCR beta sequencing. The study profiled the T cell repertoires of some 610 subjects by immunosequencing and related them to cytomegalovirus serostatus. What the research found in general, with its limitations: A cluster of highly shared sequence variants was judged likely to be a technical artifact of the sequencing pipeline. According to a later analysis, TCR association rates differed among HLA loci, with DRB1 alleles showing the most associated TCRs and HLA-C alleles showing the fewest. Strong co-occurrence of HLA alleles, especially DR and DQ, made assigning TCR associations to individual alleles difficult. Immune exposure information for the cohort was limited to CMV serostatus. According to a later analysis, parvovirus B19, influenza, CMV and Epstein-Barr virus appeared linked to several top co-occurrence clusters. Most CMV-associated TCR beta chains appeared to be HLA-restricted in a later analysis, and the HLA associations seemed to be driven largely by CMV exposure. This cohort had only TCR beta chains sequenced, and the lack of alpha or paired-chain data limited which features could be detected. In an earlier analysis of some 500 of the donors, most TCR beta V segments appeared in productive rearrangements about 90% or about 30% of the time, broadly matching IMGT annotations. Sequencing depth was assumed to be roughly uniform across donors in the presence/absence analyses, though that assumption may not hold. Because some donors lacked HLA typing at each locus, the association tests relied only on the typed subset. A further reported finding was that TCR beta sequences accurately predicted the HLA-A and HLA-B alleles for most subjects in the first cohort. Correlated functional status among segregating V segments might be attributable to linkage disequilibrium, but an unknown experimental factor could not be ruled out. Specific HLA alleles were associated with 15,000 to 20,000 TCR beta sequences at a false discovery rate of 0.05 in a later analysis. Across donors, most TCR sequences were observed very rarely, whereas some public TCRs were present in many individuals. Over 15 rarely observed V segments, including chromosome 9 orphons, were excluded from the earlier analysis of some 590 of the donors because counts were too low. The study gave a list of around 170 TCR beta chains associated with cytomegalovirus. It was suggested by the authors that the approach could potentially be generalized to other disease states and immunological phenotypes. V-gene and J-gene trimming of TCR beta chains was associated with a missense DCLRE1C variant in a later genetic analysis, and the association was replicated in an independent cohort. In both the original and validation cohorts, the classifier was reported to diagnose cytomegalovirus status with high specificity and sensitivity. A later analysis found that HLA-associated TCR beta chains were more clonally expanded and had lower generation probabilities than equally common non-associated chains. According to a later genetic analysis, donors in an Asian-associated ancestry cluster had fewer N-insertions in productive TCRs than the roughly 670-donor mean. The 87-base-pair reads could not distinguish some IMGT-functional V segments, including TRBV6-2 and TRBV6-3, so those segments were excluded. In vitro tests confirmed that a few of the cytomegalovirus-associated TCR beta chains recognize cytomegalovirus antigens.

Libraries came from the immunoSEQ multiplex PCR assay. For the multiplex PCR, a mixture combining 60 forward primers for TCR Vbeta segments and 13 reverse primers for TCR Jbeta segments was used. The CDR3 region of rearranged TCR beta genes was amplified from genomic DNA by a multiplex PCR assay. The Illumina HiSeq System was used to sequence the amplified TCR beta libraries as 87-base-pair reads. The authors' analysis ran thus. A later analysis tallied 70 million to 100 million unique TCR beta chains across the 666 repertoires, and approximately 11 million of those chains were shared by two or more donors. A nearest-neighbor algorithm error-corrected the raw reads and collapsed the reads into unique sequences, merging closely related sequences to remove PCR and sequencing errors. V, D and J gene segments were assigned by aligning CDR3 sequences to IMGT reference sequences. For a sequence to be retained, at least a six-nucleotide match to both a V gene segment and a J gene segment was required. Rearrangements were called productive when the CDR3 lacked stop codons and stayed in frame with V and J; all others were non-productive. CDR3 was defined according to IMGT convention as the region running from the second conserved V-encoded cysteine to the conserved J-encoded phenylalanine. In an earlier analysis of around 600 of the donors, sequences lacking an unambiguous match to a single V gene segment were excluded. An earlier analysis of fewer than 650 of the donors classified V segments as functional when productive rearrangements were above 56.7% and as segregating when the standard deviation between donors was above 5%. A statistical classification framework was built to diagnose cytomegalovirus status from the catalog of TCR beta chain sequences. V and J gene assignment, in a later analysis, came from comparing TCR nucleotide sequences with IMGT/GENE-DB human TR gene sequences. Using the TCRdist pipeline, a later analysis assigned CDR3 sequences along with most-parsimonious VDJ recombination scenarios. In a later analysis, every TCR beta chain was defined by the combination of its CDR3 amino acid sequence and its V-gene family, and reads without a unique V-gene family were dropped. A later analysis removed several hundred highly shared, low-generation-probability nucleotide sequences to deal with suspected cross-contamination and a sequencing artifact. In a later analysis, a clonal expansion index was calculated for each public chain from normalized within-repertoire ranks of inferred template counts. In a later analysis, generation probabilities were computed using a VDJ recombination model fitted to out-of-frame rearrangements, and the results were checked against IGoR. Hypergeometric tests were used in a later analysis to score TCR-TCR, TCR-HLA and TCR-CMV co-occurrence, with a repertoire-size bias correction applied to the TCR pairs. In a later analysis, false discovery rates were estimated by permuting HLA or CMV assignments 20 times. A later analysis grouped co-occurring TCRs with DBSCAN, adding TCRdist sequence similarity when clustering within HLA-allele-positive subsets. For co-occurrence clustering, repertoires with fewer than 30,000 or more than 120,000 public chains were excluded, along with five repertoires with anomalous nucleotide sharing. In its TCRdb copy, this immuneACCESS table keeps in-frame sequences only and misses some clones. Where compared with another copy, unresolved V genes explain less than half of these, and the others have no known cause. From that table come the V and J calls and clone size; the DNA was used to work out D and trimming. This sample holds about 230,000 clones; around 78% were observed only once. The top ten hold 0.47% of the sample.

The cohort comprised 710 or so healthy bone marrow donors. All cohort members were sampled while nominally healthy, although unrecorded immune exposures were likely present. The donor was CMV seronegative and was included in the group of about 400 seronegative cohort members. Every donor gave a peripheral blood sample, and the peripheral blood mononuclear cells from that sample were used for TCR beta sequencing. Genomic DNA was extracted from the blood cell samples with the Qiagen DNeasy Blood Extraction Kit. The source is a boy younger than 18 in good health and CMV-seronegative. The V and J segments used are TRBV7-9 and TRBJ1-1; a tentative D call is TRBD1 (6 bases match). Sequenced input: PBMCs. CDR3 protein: CASSRRGGMNTEAFF. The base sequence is TGTGCCAGCAGCCGGAGGGGGGGCATGAACACTGAAGCTTTCTTT.